These T cell receptor beta chains were read from a single sample in a study of blood T cells in healthy people across ages. TCRdb re-derived calls from the 5' RACE reads in MiXCR, one entry per CDR3 protein. This table holds under 750,000 distinct CDR3 sequences, roughly 48% found once. Sequences were obtained from blood. These receptor sequences come from an older man in good health. Both conserved end residues are trimmed from each CDR3. The order of the fields is V gene, CDR3 protein.

v_gene: TRBV12-3/TRBV12-4; CDR3aa: ASSLFSGDTDTQY
v_gene: TRBV20-1; CDR3aa: SASEGQSNQPQH
v_gene: TRBV4-3; CDR3aa: ASSQEFAGFAGELF
v_gene: TRBV9; CDR3aa: ASSSTPEGDSPLH
v_gene: TRBV7-2; CDR3aa: ASSFSGGVGEQY
v_gene: TRBV29-1; CDR3aa: SVGGLAYEQY
v_gene: TRBV5-8; CDR3aa: ASSLGRGGVTNEKLF
v_gene: TRBV7-2; CDR3aa: ASSSPGAGGAYGYT
v_gene: TRBV6-5; CDR3aa: ASSYSQGETEQF
v_gene: TRBV29-1; CDR3aa: SVVPAGPNTGELF
v_gene: TRBV2; CDR3aa: ASSEIAGGFSQF
v_gene: TRBV28; CDR3aa: ASSLYTPRGRRGEQY
v_gene: TRBV6-6; CDR3aa: ASSYGTGSDSPLH
v_gene: TRBV7-2; CDR3aa: ASSLALGSSAGELF
v_gene: TRBV27; CDR3aa: ASSSRTGYDYGYT
v_gene: TRBV7-2; CDR3aa: ASSSTGSPWMGTDTQY
v_gene: TRBV20-1; CDR3aa: SASGAGGSYEQY
v_gene: TRBV27; CDR3aa: ASNRAGTRTYEQY
v_gene: TRBV12-3/TRBV12-4; CDR3aa: ASTVQVTDTQY
v_gene: TRBV7-3; CDR3aa: ASSMTGGEETQY
v_gene: TRBV6-2/TRBV6-3; CDR3aa: ASSPGPDRVDRGAGELF
v_gene: TRBV29-1; CDR3aa: SVTGEAYEQY
v_gene: TRBV5-1; CDR3aa: ASSSGSDYNEQF
v_gene: TRBV20-1; CDR3aa: SARDGDRDGETQY
v_gene: TRBV6-6; CDR3aa: ASIPGHSRNDYGYT
v_gene: TRBV20-1; CDR3aa: SAKTSGLGGEQF
v_gene: TRBV6-6; CDR3aa: ASSYSRAGNQPQH
v_gene: TRBV9; CDR3aa: ASSVQTGSPYEQY
v_gene: TRBV6-6; CDR3aa: ASTQYGDPGTEAF
v_gene: TRBV3-1; CDR3aa: ASSPSTSGRAIFPYEQY
v_gene: TRBV20-1; CDR3aa: SARETGRDQPQH
v_gene: TRBV9; CDR3aa: ASSLQGGLGIGELF
v_gene: TRBV3-1; CDR3aa: ASSQGGRAVNEQY
v_gene: TRBV27; CDR3aa: ASSLGGQRMRYNEQF
v_gene: TRBV15; CDR3aa: ATSRRPGQGNEKLF
v_gene: TRBV20-1; CDR3aa: SASPSPRGYT
v_gene: TRBV3-1; CDR3aa: ASSQFASGGEQF
v_gene: TRBV20-1; CDR3aa: SARDPASGVQETQY
v_gene: TRBV20-1; CDR3aa: SAKRTEDHGELF
v_gene: TRBV12-3/TRBV12-4; CDR3aa: ARPLGEQY
v_gene: TRBV7-9; CDR3aa: ASSLSGGRADTQY
v_gene: TRBV20-1; CDR3aa: SAAGTGLEKLF
v_gene: TRBV14; CDR3aa: ASSQDAPGFHEQY
v_gene: TRBV5-4; CDR3aa: ASSLPLQGNYGYT
v_gene: TRBV6-5; CDR3aa: ASSLSPGTSGSSYEQY
v_gene: TRBV10-3; CDR3aa: AIGRDYEQY
v_gene: TRBV6-6; CDR3aa: ASSYHGQGDNEQY
v_gene: TRBV14; CDR3aa: ASSQGLWSDTQY
v_gene: TRBV10-3; CDR3aa: ATTAGQGGTRGFSETQY
v_gene: TRBV2; CDR3aa: ASSDYGPVYGYT
v_gene: TRBV7-2; CDR3aa: ASSPRILAGGYDTQY
v_gene: TRBV4-3; CDR3aa: ASSQDLPAKQY
v_gene: TRBV29-1; CDR3aa: SVLSTNTEAF
v_gene: TRBV29-1; CDR3aa: SVDRGSPGTDTQY
v_gene: TRBV7-2; CDR3aa: ASSPRPRYGYT